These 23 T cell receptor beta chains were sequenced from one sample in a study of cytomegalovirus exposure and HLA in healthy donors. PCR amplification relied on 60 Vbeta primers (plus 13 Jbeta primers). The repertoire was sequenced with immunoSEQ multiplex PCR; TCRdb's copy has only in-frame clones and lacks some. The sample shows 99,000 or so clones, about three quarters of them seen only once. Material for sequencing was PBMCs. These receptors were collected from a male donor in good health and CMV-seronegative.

For the CDR3, the DNA is TGCGCCAGCAGCGCCGGGGGGGGGCCTAGCACAGATACGCAGTATTTT. Amino acid sequence: CASSAGGGPSTDTQYF. V and J are TRBV5-1 and TRBJ2-3; TRBD2 agrees at 8 bases. Germline V gene data show CDR1 as SGHRS and CDR2 as YFSETQ. The V segment lost 4 bases and the J segment 0 bases; nucleotides outside the gene matches: 7. The CDR3 has 16 amino acids.

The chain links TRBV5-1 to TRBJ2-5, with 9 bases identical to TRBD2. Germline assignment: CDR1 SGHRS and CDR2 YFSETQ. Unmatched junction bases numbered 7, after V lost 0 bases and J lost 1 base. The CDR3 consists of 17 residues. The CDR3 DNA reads TGCGCCAGCAGCTTGGCGTTGGGCGGGAGGGTCCAAGAGACCCAGTACTTC. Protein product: CASSLALGGRVQETQYF. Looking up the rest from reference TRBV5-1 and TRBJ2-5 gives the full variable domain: KAGVTQTPRYLIKTRGQQVTLSCSPISGHRSVSWYQQTPGQGLQFLFEYFSETQRNKGNFPGRFSGRQFSNSRSEMNVSTLELGDSALYLCASSLALGGRVQETQYFGPGTRLLVL.

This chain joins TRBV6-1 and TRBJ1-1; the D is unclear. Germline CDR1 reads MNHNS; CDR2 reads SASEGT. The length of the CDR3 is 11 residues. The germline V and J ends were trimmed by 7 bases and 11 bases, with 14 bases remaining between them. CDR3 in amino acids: CASMLPGEAFF. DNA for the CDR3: TGTGCCAGCATGCTACCCGGTGAGGCTTTCTTT.

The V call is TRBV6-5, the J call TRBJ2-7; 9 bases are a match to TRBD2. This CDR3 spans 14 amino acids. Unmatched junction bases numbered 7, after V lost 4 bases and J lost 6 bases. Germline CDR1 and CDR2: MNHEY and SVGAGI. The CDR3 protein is CASSFLAGAPEQYF. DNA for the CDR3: TGTGCCAGCAGTTTCTTAGCGGGGGCCCCCGAGCAGTACTTC.

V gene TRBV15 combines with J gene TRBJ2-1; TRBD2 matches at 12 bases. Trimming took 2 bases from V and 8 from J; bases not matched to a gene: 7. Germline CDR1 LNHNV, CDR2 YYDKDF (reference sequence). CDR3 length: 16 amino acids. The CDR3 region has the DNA TGTGCCACCAGCAGATTTCTAGCGGGAGGGAGTTATGAGCAGTTCTTC. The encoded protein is CATSRFLAGGSYEQFF.

The DNA for the CDR3 is TGTGCCAGCAGCTCCTCCGGGGGGATATTATGGGATCAGCCCCAGCATTTT. Its protein is CASSSSGGILWDQPQHF. This chain connects TRBV5-6 to TRBJ1-5, with D perhaps matching TRBD1 (5 bases). CDR1 and CDR2 (germline): SGHDT, YYEEEE. With 3 bases removed from V and 5 bases from J, the gap between germline ends came to 21 bases. The CDR3 extends over 17 amino acids.

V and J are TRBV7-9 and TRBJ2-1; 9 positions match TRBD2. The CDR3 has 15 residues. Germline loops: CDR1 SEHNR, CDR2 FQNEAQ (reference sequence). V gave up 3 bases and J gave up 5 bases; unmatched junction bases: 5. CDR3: CASSLRTSANNEQFF. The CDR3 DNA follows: TGTGCCAGCAGCTTGCGGACTAGCGCCAACAATGAGCAGTTCTTC.

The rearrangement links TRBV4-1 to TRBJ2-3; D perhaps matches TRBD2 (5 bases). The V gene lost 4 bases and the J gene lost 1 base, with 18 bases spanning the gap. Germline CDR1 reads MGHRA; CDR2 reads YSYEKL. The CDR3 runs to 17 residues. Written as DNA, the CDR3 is TGCGCCAGCAGCCTATTAGCGAGCGGAGCTCGCACAGATACGCAGTATTTT. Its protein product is CASSLLASGARTDTQYF.

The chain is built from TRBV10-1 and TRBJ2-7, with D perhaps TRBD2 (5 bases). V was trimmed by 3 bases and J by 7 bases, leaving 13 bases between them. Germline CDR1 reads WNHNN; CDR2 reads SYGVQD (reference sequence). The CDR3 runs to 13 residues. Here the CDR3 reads CASSDSSPGEQYF. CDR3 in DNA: TGCGCCAGCAGTGACTCGAGTCCGGGGGAGCAGTACTTC.

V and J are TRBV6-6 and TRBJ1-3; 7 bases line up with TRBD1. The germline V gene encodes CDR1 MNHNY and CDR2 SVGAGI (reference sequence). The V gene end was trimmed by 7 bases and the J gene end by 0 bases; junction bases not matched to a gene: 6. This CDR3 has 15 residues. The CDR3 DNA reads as TGTGCCAGCACCAGGACAGGTAGCTCTGGAAACACCATATATTTT. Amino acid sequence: CASTRTGSSGNTIYF.

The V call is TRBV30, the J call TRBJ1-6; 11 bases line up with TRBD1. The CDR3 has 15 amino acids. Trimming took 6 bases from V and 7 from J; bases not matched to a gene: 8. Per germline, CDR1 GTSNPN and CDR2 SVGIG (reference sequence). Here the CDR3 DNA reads TGTGCCTGCCGGGACAGGGGGTTTCAAAATTCACCCCTCCACTTT. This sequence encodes CACRDRGFQNSPLHF.

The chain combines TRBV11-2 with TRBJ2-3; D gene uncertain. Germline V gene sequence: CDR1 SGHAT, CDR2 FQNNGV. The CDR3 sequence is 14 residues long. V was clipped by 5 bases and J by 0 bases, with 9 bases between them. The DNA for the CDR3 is TGTGCCAGCAGCGCACAGCCTAGCACAGATACGCAGTATTTT. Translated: CASSAQPSTDTQYF.

The CDR3 coding sequence is TGTGCCAGCAGCTTAGAGGCGGGAGGGCCTTACGAGCAGTACTTC. It codes for CASSLEAGGPYEQYF. The chain carries TRBV7-8 and TRBJ2-7, with 9 bases lining up with TRBD2. Germline CDR1 SGHVS, CDR2 FQNEAQ. J was trimmed by 4 bases and V by 1 base; bases with no gene match: 5. The CDR3 sequence is 15 residues long.

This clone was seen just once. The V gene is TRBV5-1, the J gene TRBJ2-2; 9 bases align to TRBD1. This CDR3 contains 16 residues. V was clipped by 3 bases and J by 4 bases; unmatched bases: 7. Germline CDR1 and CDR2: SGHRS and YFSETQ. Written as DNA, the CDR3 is TGCGCCAGCAGCTCTCGGGGGACAGGGCCCACCGGGGAGCTGTTTTTT. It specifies CASSSRGTGPTGELFF. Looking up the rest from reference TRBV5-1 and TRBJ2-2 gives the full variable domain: KAGVTQTPRYLIKTRGQQVTLSCSPISGHRSVSWYQQTPGQGLQFLFEYFSETQRNKGNFPGRFSGRQFSNSRSEMNVSTLELGDSALYLCASSSRGTGPTGELFFGEGSRLTVL.

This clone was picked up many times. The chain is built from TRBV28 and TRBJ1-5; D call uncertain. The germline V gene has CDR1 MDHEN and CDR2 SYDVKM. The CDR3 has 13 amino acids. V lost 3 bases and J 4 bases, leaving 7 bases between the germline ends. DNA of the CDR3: TGTGCCAGCAGTTTCACAGAGAATCAGCCCCAGCATTTT. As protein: CASSFTENQPQHF.

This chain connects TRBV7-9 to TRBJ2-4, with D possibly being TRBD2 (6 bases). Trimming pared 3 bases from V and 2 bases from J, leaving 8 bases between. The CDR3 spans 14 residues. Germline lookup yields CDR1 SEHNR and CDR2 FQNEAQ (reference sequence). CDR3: CASSLAGTKNIQYF. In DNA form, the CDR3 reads TGTGCCAGCAGCTTGGCGGGAACCAAAAACATTCAGTACTTC.

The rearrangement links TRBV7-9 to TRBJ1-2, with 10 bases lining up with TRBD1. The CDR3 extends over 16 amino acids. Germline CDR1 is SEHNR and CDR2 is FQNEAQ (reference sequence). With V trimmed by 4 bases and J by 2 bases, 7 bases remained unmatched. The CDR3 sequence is CASSSSGQGGNYGYTF. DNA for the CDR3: TGTGCCAGCAGCTCCTCCGGACAGGGGGGGAACTATGGCTACACCTTC.

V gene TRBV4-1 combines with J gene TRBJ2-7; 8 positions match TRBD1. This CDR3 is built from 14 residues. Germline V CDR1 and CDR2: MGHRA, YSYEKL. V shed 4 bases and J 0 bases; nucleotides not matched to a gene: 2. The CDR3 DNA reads TGCGCCAGCAGCCGCCAGGGGGCCTCCTACGAGCAGTACTTC. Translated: CASSRQGASYEQYF.

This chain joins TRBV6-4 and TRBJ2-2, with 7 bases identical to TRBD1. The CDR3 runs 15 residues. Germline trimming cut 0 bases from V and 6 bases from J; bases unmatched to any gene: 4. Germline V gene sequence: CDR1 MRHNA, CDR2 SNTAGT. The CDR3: CASSDSKGAAGELFF. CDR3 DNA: TGTGCCAGCAGTGACTCGAAGGGGGCAGCCGGGGAGCTGTTTTTT.

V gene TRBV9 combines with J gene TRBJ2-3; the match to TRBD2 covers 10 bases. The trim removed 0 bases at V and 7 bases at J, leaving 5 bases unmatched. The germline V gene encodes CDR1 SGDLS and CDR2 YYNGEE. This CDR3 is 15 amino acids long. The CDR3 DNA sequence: TGTGCCAGCAGCGTAGCAGCGGGAGGGTGGCATACGCAGTATTTT. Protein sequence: CASSVAAGGWHTQYF.

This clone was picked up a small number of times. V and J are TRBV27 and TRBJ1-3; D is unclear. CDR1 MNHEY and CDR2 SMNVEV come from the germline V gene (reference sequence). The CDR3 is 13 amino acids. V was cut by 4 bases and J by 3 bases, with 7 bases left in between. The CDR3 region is CASSYGVGNTIYF. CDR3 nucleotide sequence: TGTGCCAGCAGTTACGGGGTTGGAAACACCATATATTTT.

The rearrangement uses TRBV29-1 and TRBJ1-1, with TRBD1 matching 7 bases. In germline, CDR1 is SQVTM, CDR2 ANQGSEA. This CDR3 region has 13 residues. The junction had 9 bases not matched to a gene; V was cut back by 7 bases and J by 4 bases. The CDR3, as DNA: TGCAGCGACCGCGGGTCAGGGGGCACTGAAGCTTTCTTT. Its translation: CSDRGSGGTEAFF.

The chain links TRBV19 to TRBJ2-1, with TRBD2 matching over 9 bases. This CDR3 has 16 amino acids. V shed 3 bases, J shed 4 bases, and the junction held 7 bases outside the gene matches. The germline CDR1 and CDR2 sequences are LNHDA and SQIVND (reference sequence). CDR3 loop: CASSMGAGGSYNEQFF. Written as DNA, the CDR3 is TGTGCCAGTAGTATGGGAGCGGGGGGTTCATACAATGAGCAGTTCTTC.